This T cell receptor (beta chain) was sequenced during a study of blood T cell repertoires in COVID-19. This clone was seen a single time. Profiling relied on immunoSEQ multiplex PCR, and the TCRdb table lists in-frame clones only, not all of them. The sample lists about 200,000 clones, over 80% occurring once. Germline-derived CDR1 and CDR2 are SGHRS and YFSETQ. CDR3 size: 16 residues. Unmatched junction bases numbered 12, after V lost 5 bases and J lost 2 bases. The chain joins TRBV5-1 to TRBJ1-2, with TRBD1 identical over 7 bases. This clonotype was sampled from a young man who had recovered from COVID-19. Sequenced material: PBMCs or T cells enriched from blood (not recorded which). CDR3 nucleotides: TGCGCCAGCAGTCTCCAACAGGGGATGCCGAACTATGGCTACACCTTC. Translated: CASSLQQGMPNYGYTF.